One sample yielded the 12 T cell receptor beta chains listed below, sequenced in a study of blood T cell repertoires in COVID-19. Some clones are missing from TCRdb's copy, which holds only in-frame ones; the method was immunoSEQ multiplex PCR. The sample includes about 160,000 clones, around 84% of them seen just once. The sequencing input was peripheral blood. The receptors derive from a woman between 50 and 59 years old with COVID-19, enrolled during active disease.

The rearrangement links TRBV30 to TRBJ1-3; D unresolved. Germline loops: CDR1 GTSNPN, CDR2 SVGIG (reference sequence). This CDR3 has 14 residues. V lost 8 bases, J lost 4 bases, and 18 bases lay in between. Here the CDR3 reads CARTALEEGNTIYF. CDR3 DNA sequence: TGTGCCCGGACCGCTCTAGAGGAGGGAAACACCATATATTTT.

The rearrangement joins TRBV19 to TRBJ2-2; 7 bases match TRBD1. CDR3 length: 15 amino acids. The J segment lost 3 bases and the V segment lost 4 bases, leaving 5 bases of the junction unmatched. Germline V gives CDR1 LNHDA, CDR2 SQIVND (reference sequence). Written as DNA, the CDR3 is TGTGCCAGTAGTACAGGACAGGCTTACACCGGGGAGCTGTTTTTT. Amino acids: CASSTGQAYTGELFF.

The CDR3 reads CASSSPRLAGVQETQYF. CDR3 sequence (DNA): TGTGCCAGCAGCTCGCCGCGGTTAGCGGGGGTCCAAGAGACCCAGTACTTC. The rearrangement uses TRBV11-3 and TRBJ2-5; 9 bases match TRBD2. The CDR3 has 17 residues. Germline V gives CDR1 SGHNT, CDR2 YENEEA. V was clipped by 4 bases and J by 1 base; unmatched bases: 10.

This chain links TRBV28 with TRBJ2-6, with D unclear. Germline lookup yields CDR1 MDHEN and CDR2 SYDVKM. The CDR3 sequence is 13 residues long. The CDR3: CAAGISGANVLTF. In DNA, the CDR3 is TGTGCAGCAGGTATCTCTGGGGCCAACGTCCTGACTTTC.

This clone appeared a few times. This sequence joins TRBV5-1 and TRBJ2-3; D gene unclear. V gave up 4 bases and J gave up 0 bases, with 15 bases separating them. Germline V gene sequence: CDR1 SGHRS, CDR2 YFSETQ. The CDR3 runs to 16 residues. This chain's CDR3 is CASSPPTRTSTDTQYF. The CDR3 DNA reads as TGCGCCAGCAGCCCCCCTACGCGTACTAGCACAGATACGCAGTATTTT. The variable domain in full, with the rest retrieved from reference TRBV5-1 and TRBJ2-3, is KAGVTQTPRYLIKTRGQQVTLSCSPISGHRSVSWYQQTPGQGLQFLFEYFSETQRNKGNFPGRFSGRQFSNSRSEMNVSTLELGDSALYLCASSPPTRTSTDTQYFGPGTRLTVL.

The V gene is TRBV6-5, the J gene TRBJ1-2; tentatively, D is TRBD1 (5 bases). Trimming removed 2 bases from V and 4 bases from J, with 14 bases in between. The V gene's germline CDR1 is MNHEY and CDR2 SVGAGI. The length of the CDR3 is 15 residues. This CDR3 is CASSYPKAGSYGYTF. The CDR3 nucleotides read TGTGCCAGCAGTTACCCCAAAGCAGGGTCCTATGGCTACACCTTC.

The V gene is TRBV24-1, the J gene TRBJ2-2, with D perhaps TRBD1 (6 bases). Per germline, CDR1 KGHDR and CDR2 SFDVKD. V was trimmed by 1 base and J by 5 bases, leaving 13 bases between them. The length of the CDR3 is 16 residues. The chain's CDR3 is CATSDFTGQLTGELFF. DNA for the CDR3: TGTGCCACCAGTGATTTTACTGGACAGTTAACCGGGGAGCTGTTTTTT.

The chain recombines TRBV7-9 with TRBJ1-1; the D gene is possibly TRBD1 (5 bases). Per germline, CDR1 SEHNR and CDR2 FQNEAQ (reference sequence). V was trimmed by 4 bases and J by 5 bases, leaving 8 bases between them. The CDR3 loop spans 12 amino acids. CDR3 DNA sequence: TGTGCCAGCAGCTCAGGGTTGACTGAAGCTTTCTTT. Residues: CASSSGLTEAFF.

This clone was counted only a few times. This rearrangement joins TRBV9 to TRBJ2-2; TRBD2 aligns across 7 bases. Germline CDR1 reads SGDLS; CDR2 reads YYNGEE. V was clipped by 4 bases and J by 1 base; unmatched bases: 7. The CDR3 totals 16 residues. The CDR3 region is CASSSLPGGNTGELFF. Here the CDR3 DNA reads TGTGCCAGCAGCTCACTACCGGGGGGGAACACCGGGGAGCTGTTTTTT.

V gene TRBV2 combines with J gene TRBJ2-3; TRBD2 matches at 11 bases. CDR3 length: 17 residues. Trimming cost V 3 bases and J 2 bases; bases outside gene matches: 7. The germline V gene has CDR1 SNHLY and CDR2 FYNNEI. CDR3 sequence (DNA): TGTGCCAGCAGTGACCCGGGACTAGCGGTGCTCACAGATACGCAGTATTTT. It yields the protein CASSDPGLAVLTDTQYF.

This clone was observed once. The junction does not match germline at one end; this may be a read error. The genes are TRBV7-6 and TRBJ2-1, with a possible D match to TRBD1 (5 bases). The CDR3 runs 16 residues. Germline assignment: CDR1 SGHVS and CDR2 FNYEAQ. The CDR3 region is CASSSYTQGLYNQQFF. CDR3 DNA: TGTGCCAGCAGCTCCTATACCCAGGGTCTCTACAATCAGCAGTTCTTC.

V and J are TRBV11-1 and TRBJ1-4; 9 positions agree with TRBD1. V lost 5 bases, J lost 3 bases, and 4 bases stayed unmatched. Germline V lookup: CDR1 SGHAT, CDR2 FQDESV (reference sequence). CDR3 length: 15 residues. CDR3 region: CASSVGQGPNEKLFF. The CDR3 nucleotides read TGTGCCAGCAGCGTCGGACAGGGGCCTAATGAAAAACTGTTTTTT.